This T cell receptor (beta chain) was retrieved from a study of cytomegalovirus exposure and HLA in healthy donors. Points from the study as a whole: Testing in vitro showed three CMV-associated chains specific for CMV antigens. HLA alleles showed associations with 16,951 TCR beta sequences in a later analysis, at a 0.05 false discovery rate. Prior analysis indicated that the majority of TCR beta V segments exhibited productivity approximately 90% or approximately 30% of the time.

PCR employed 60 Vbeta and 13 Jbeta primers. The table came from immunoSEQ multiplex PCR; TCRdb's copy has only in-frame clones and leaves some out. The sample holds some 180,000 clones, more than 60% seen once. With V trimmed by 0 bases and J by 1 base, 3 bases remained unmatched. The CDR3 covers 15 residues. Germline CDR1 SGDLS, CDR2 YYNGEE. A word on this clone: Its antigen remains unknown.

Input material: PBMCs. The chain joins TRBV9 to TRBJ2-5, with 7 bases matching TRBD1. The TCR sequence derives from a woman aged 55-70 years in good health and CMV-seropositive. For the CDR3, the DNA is TGTGCCAGCAGCGTAGCTACAGGGGTCCAAGAGACCCAGTACTTC. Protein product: CASSVATGVQETQYF.